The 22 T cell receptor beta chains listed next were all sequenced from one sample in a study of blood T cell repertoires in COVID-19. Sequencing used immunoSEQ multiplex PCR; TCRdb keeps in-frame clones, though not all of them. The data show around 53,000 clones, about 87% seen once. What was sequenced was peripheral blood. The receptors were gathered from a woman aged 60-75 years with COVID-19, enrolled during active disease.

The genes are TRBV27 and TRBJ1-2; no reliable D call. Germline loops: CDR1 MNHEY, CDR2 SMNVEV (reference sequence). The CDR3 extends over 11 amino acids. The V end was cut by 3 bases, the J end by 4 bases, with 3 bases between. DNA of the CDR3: TGTGCCAGCAGTTTTATCTATGGCTACACCTTC. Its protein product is CASSFIYGYTF.

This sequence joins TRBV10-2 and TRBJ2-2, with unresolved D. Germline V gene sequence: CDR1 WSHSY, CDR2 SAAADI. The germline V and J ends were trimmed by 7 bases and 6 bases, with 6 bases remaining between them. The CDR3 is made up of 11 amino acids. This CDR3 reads CASNFPGELFF. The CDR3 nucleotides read TGCGCCAGCAACTTTCCCGGGGAGCTGTTTTTT.

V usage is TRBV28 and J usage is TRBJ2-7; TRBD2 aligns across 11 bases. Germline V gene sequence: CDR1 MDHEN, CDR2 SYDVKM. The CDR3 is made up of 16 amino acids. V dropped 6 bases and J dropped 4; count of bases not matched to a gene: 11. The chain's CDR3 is CASRTGTSGSRYEQYF. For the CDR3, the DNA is TGTGCCAGCAGGACCGGGACTAGCGGTAGTCGATACGAGCAGTACTTC.

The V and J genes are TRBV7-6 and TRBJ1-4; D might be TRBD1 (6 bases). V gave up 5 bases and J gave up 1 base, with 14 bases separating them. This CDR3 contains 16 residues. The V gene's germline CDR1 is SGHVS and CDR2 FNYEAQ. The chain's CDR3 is CASSDRPGQTNEKLFF. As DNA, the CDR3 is TGTGCCAGCAGCGATAGACCGGGACAAACTAATGAAAAACTGTTTTTT.

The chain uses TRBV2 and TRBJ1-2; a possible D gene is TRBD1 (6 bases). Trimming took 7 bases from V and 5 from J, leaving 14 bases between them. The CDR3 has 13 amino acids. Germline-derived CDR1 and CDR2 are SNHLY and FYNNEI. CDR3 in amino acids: CASIWDMGYGYTF. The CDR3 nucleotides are TGTGCCAGCATCTGGGACATGGGATATGGCTACACCTTC.

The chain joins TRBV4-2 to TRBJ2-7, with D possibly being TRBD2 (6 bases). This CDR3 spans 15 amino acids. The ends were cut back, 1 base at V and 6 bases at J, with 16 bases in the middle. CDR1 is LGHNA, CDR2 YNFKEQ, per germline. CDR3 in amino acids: CASSQGDTRDSEQYF. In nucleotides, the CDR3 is TGTGCCAGCAGCCAAGGCGACACCCGGGACTCCGAGCAGTACTTC.

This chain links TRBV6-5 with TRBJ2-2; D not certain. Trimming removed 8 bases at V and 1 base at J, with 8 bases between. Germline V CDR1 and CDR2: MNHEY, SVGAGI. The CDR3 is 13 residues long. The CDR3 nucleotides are TGTGCCAGCCCCAGGCAGAACACCGGGGAGCTGTTTTTT. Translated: CASPRQNTGELFF.

The CDR3 nucleotides read TGTGCCAGCAGCAGGGACAGGGCACAGCCCCAGCATTTT. This codes for CASSRDRAQPQHF. The chain combines TRBV6-2 or TRBV6-3 with TRBJ1-5; 9 nucleotides match TRBD1. This CDR3 is 13 amino acids long. Looked up from germline, CDR1 is MNHEY and CDR2 is SVGEGT. Trimming cost V 6 bases and J 7 bases; bases outside gene matches: 4.

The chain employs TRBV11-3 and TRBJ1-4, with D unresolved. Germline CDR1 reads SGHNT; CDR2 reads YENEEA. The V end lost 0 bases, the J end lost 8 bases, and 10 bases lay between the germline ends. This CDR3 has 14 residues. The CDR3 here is CASSLEAGSEKLFF. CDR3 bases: TGTGCCAGCAGCTTAGAGGCGGGATCCGAAAAACTGTTTTTT.

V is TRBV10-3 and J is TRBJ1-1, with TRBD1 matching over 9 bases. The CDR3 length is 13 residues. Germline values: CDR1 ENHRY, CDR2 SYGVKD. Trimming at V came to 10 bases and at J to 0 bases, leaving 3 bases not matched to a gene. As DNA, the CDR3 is TGTGCCACATGGACAGGGGTGAACACTGAAGCTTTCTTT. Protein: CATWTGVNTEAFF.

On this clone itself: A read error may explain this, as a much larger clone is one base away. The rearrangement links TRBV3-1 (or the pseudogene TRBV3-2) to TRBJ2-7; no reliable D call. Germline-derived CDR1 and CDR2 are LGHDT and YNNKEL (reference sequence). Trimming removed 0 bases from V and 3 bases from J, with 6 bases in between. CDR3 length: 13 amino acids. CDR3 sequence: CASSQDPNYEQYF. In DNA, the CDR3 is TGTGCCAGCAGCCAAGATCCCAACTACGAGCAGTACTTC.

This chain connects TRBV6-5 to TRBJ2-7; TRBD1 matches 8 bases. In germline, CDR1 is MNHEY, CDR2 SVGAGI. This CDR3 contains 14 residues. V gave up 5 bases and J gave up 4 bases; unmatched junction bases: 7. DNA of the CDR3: TGTGCCAGCAGTCTCGAGACAGGGGCGTACGAGCAGTACTTC. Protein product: CASSLETGAYEQYF.

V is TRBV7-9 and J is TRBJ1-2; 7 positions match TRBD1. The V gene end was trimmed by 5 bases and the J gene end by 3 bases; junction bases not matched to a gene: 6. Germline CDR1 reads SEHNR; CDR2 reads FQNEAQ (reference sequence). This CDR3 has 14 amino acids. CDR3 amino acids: CASSLFGTDYGYTF. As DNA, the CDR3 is TGTGCCAGCAGCCTCTTCGGGACAGACTATGGCTACACCTTC.

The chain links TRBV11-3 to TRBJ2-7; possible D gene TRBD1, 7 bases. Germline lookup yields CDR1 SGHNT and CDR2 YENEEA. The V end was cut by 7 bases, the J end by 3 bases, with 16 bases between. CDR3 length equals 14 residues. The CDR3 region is CASKLRDSIYEQYF. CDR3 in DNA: TGTGCCAGCAAATTGCGGGACAGCATCTACGAGCAGTACTTC.

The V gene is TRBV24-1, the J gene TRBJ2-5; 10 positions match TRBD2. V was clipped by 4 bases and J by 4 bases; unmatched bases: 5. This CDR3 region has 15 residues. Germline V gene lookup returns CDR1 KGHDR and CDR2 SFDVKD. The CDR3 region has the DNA TGTGCCACCAGTGACCAGGGACTAGCGACAGAGACCCAGTACTTC. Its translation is CATSDQGLATETQYF.

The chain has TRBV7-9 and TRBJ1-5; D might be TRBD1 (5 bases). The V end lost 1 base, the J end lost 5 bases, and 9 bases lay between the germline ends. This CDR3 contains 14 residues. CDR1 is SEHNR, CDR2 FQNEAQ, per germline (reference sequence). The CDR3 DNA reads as TGTGCCAGCAGCTTAGGGACACCTTATCAGCCCCAGCATTTT. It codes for CASSLGTPYQPQHF.

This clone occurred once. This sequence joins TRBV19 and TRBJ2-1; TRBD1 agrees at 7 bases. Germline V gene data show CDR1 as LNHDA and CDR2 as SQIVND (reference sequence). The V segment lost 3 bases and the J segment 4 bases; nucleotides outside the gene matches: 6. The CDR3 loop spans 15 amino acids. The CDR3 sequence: CASSMRQGSYNEQFF. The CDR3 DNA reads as TGTGCCAGTAGTATGAGACAGGGATCGTACAATGAGCAGTTCTTC.

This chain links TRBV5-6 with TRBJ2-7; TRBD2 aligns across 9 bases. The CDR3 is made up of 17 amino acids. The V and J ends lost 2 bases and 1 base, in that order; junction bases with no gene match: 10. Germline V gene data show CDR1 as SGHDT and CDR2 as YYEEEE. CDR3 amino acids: CASSFSVRTSVSYEQYF. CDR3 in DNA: TGTGCCAGCAGCTTTTCAGTTAGGACTAGCGTATCCTACGAGCAGTACTTC.

CDR3 loop: CASSQTRQPQHF. CDR3 DNA sequence: TGTGCCAGCAGTCAGACTCGGCAGCCCCAGCATTTT. The rearrangement uses TRBV6-5 and TRBJ1-5; D is unresolved. Germline loops: CDR1 MNHEY, CDR2 SVGAGI. CDR3 length equals 12 residues. V was cut by 5 bases and J by 7 bases, with 9 bases left in between.

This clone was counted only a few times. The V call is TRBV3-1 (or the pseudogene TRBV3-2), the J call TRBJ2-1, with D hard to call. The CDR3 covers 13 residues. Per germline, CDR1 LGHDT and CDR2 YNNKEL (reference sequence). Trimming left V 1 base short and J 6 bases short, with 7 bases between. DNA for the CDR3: TGTGCCAGCAGCCAAGGAGGCGGCAATGAGCAGTTCTTC. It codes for CASSQGGGNEQFF.

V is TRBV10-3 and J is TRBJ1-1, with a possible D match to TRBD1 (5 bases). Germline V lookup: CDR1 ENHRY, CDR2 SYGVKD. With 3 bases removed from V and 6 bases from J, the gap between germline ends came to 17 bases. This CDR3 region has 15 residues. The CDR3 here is CAISENRLPGAEAFF. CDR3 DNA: TGTGCCATCAGTGAAAATCGCCTACCGGGGGCTGAAGCTTTCTTT.

CDR3: CASSFKDRDNSPLHF. The CDR3 DNA sequence: TGTGCCAGCAGTTTTAAGGACAGGGATAATTCACCCCTCCACTTT. The V gene is TRBV28, the J gene TRBJ1-6, with 8 positions matching TRBD1. V lost 3 bases and J lost 5; bases outside the gene matches: 3. Germline CDR1 and CDR2: MDHEN and SYDVKM. The CDR3 is made up of 15 amino acids.